What follows are 3 T cell receptor beta chains derived from one specimen sequenced in a study of radiation and T cells in renal cell carcinoma. The protocol was immunoSEQ multiplex PCR, while the TCRdb copy is restricted to in-frame clones and leaves out a portion. The table includes about 59,000 clones, 65% to 85% detected once. Time point here: baseline pretreatment blood. Treatment noted: 15 Gy SBRT to primary tumor, nephrectomy 4 weeks later. Sequencing was performed on blood, taken from a patient whose treatment included radiotherapy and nephrectomy. These receptors came from a man in his 60s with renal cell carcinoma.

The chain uses TRBV14 and TRBJ2-7; D remains unclear. This CDR3 contains 13 residues. Per germline, CDR1 SGHDN and CDR2 FVKESK. V was pared by 1 base and J by 1 base, with 5 bases between. CDR3 DNA sequence: TGTGCCAGCAGCCAAGGCAGATCCTACGAGCAGTACTTC. This sequence encodes CASSQGRSYEQYF.

The J gene is TRBJ1-1, the V gene TRBV6-5, with TRBD1 identical over 9 bases. CDR3 size: 14 residues. CDR1 is MNHEY, CDR2 SVGAGI, per germline. V lost 4 bases, J lost 11 bases, and 11 bases stayed unmatched. DNA for the CDR3: TGTGCCAGCAGTTCGGACAGGGGCCTAGATTCTGCTTTCTTT. It is translated as CASSSDRGLDSAFF.

The V call is TRBV11-1, the J call TRBJ2-5, with D unclear. The CDR3 is 14 amino acids. Germline V lookup: CDR1 SGHAT, CDR2 FQDESV (reference sequence). With 1 base removed from V and 0 bases from J, the gap between germline ends came to 6 bases. The CDR3 DNA follows: TGTGCCAGCAGCTTAGGGGCAGACCAAGAGACCCAGTACTTC. This translates into CASSLGADQETQYF.